Below are 25 T cell receptor beta chains sequenced from a single sample in a study of blood T cell repertoires in COVID-19. The data were produced by immunoSEQ multiplex PCR, yet TCRdb's version contains in-frame clones alone and is incomplete. The sample holds over 130,000 clones, about 88% seen once. Sample: peripheral blood. The origin of the receptors is a human donor with COVID-19, enrolled during active disease. The donor label of this sample is uncertain.

This rearrangement joins TRBV10-2 to TRBJ2-5; no firm D call. The germline V gene encodes CDR1 WSHSY and CDR2 SAAADI. The CDR3 has 13 amino acids. The germline V and J ends were trimmed by 2 bases and 1 base, with 5 bases remaining between them. CDR3 sequence (DNA): TGCGCCAGCAGTGAGCGGGTCCAAGAGACCCAGTACTTC. This gives the protein CASSERVQETQYF.

V usage is TRBV5-1 and J usage is TRBJ2-5, with D possibly matching TRBD1 (5 bases). The CDR3 consists of 15 residues. Germline V gene sequence: CDR1 SGHRS, CDR2 YFSETQ. V was shortened by 0 bases and J by 1 base, with 10 bases between the two germline ends. Here the CDR3 DNA reads TGCGCCAGCAGCTTGGGTGACAGCCTCCAAGAGACCCAGTACTTC. Translation gives CASSLGDSLQETQYF.

The chain joins TRBV5-6 to TRBJ1-2; D may be TRBD1 (6 bases). This CDR3 contains 16 residues. Deletions cut 1 base from V and 3 bases from J, with 16 bases between. The V gene's germline CDR1 is SGHDT and CDR2 YYEEEE. CDR3 protein: CASSLNRAFRHYGYTF. For the CDR3, the DNA is TGTGCCAGCAGCTTGAACAGGGCCTTCCGCCACTATGGCTACACCTTC. Combining the CDR3 with reference TRBV5-6 and TRBJ1-2 gives the whole variable domain DAGVTQSPTHLIKTRGQQVTLRCSPKSGHDTVSWYQQALGQGPQFIFQYYEEEERQRGNFPDRFSGHQFPNYSSELNVNALLLGDSALYLCASSLNRAFRHYGYTFGSGTRLTVV.

This clone has a single count. This chain joins TRBV2 and TRBJ1-4, with 7 bases that match TRBD1. The CDR3 is 16 amino acids. From germline, CDR1 is SNHLY and CDR2 FYNNEI. Losses at the gene ends were 6 bases for V and 0 bases for J; bases not matched to a gene: 7. CDR3 nucleotide sequence: TGTGCCAGCAGGCGGGACAGACTTGCAACTAATGAAAAACTGTTTTTT. Translation gives CASRRDRLATNEKLFF.

This chain links TRBV6-5 with TRBJ1-2; 10 bases agree with TRBD1. The germline CDR1 and CDR2 sequences are MNHEY and SVGAGI. This CDR3 is 15 amino acids long. Germline trimming cut 6 bases from V and 5 bases from J; bases unmatched to any gene: 9. The CDR3: CASRNRLGQGYGYTF. CDR3 DNA sequence: TGTGCCAGCAGGAATCGCTTGGGACAGGGGTATGGCTACACCTTC.

This sequence joins TRBV3-1 (or the pseudogene TRBV3-2) and TRBJ1-4; perhaps TRBD1 as D (5 bases). The CDR3 length is 16 residues. V lost 0 bases to trimming and J lost 7 bases, with 15 bases between them. The germline V gene encodes CDR1 LGHDT and CDR2 YNNKEL (reference sequence). The CDR3 loop reads CASSQDPGTGSEKLFF. The CDR3 region has the DNA TGTGCCAGCAGCCAAGATCCCGGGACCGGGAGTGAAAAACTGTTTTTT.

This rearrangement joins TRBV12-3 or TRBV12-4 to TRBJ1-1; D uncertain. V shed 6 bases and J shed 4 bases, with 9 bases lying between them. CDR3 length: 12 amino acids. The CDR3 DNA is TGTGCCAGCAGCTTTGTTCGCACTGAAGCTTTCTTT. As protein: CASSFVRTEAFF.

This sequence joins TRBV30 and TRBJ2-1, with D perhaps matching TRBD2 (6 bases). Germline V lookup: CDR1 GTSNPN, CDR2 SVGIG (reference sequence). The CDR3 has 12 residues. The germline V and J ends were trimmed by 5 bases and 10 bases, with 15 bases remaining between them. CDR3 sequence (DNA): TGTGCCTGGGGACGAGAGCGGGCCGAGCAGTTCTTC. It codes for CAWGRERAEQFF.

CDR3 coding DNA: TGTGCCAGCGGCCGGGACAAGGATTGGGGAGAGCAGTACTTC. Translation gives CASGRDKDWGEQYF. This chain connects TRBV27 to TRBJ2-7; maybe TRBD1 (6 bases). This CDR3 spans 14 amino acids. Trimming left V 8 bases short and J 7 bases short, with 21 bases between. Germline V gene data show CDR1 as MNHEY and CDR2 as SMNVEV (reference sequence).

The chain joins TRBV11-2 to TRBJ2-1, with TRBD1 identical over 7 bases. Trimming at V came to 2 bases and at J to 3 bases, leaving 4 bases not matched to a gene. Germline values: CDR1 SGHAT, CDR2 FQNNGV. The CDR3 sequence is 15 residues long. CDR3 nucleotide sequence: TGTGCCAGCAGCTTACGGGGACAGTACTACAATGAGCAGTTCTTC. Amino acids: CASSLRGQYYNEQFF.

This CDR3 is CASTYPQGQGIETQYF. The CDR3 bases are TGCGCCAGCACCTACCCCCAGGGACAGGGGATAGAGACCCAGTACTTC. This chain connects TRBV5-1 to TRBJ2-5, with 10 bases fitting TRBD1. Germline V gene lookup returns CDR1 SGHRS and CDR2 YFSETQ. The CDR3 consists of 16 residues. V shed 6 bases, J shed 4 bases, and the junction held 12 bases outside the gene matches.

This chain joins TRBV4-2 and TRBJ1-2, with TRBD1 matching 11 bases. Trimming took 3 bases from V and 0 from J; bases not matched to a gene: 9. This CDR3 has 18 residues. Germline V CDR1 and CDR2: LGHNA, YNFKEQ. DNA for the CDR3: TGTGCCAGCAGCCAGAGGGGGGACAGGGGGAAGGCTAACTATGGCTACACCTTC. This gives the protein CASSQRGDRGKANYGYTF.

This chain connects TRBV12-3 or TRBV12-4 to TRBJ1-2; D unresolved. CDR3 length: 13 amino acids. V dropped 5 bases and J dropped 8 bases, with 15 bases sitting between them. The CDR3 loop reads CASSPTTRPGYTF. CDR3 DNA: TGTGCCAGCAGTCCAACGACTCGGCCGGGCTACACCTTC.

The chain carries TRBV11-2 and TRBJ1-1; 7 bases agree with TRBD1. Losses at the gene ends were 5 bases for V and 6 bases for J; bases not matched to a gene: 12. The germline V gene encodes CDR1 SGHAT and CDR2 FQNNGV. The CDR3 extends over 15 amino acids. The CDR3 reads CASSPRQGLGPEAFF. The CDR3 DNA sequence: TGTGCCAGCAGCCCCCGACAGGGCCTGGGGCCTGAAGCTTTCTTT.

The V and J genes are TRBV19 and TRBJ1-3, with D uncertain. There are 13 residues in the CDR3. CDR1 is LNHDA and CDR2 is SQIVND in the germline V gene (reference sequence). V shed 6 bases and J shed 8 bases, with 14 bases lying between them. CDR3 sequence (DNA): TGTGCCAGTAGCCCGGGGATCACAGACACCATATATTTT. Its protein product is CASSPGITDTIYF.

CDR3 nucleotide sequence: TGTGCCAGCAGCTTATCGCAGGGGGCCTACGAGCAGTACTTC. Protein: CASSLSQGAYEQYF. The chain links TRBV11-2 to TRBJ2-7; TRBD1 agrees at 7 bases. The V segment lost 2 bases and the J segment 2 bases; nucleotides outside the gene matches: 3. This CDR3 contains 14 residues. The germline V gene encodes CDR1 SGHAT and CDR2 FQNNGV. Full variable domain (missing parts from reference TRBV11-2 and TRBJ2-7): EAGVAQSPRYKIIEKRQSVAFWCNPISGHATLYWYQQILGQGPKLLIQFQNNGVVDDSQLPKDRFSAERLKGVDSTLKIQPAKLEDSAVYLCASSLSQGAYEQYFGPGTRLTVT.

J is TRBJ1-2 and V is TRBV27; the match to TRBD1 covers 11 bases. The CDR3 totals 15 residues. The junction had 11 bases not matched to a gene; V was cut back by 8 bases and J by 6 bases. The germline CDR1 and CDR2 sequences are MNHEY and SMNVEV (reference sequence). The CDR3 region is CASLPLGQGADGYTF. DNA for the CDR3: TGTGCCAGCCTCCCCCTAGGACAGGGGGCAGATGGCTACACCTTC.

The rearrangement links TRBV25-1 to TRBJ1-2; D possibly corresponds to TRBD1 (6 bases). V lost 4 bases, J lost 8 bases, and 20 bases lay in between. The CDR3 runs to 15 residues. CDR1 and CDR2 from the germline V gene are MGHDK and SYGVNS. CDR3 sequence: CASSATGSWSDGYTF. CDR3 nucleotide sequence: TGTGCCAGCAGTGCCACAGGGAGTTGGTCGGACGGCTACACCTTC.

This clone was observed once. J is TRBJ1-6 and V is TRBV7-2, with D maybe TRBD1 (6 bases). From germline, CDR1 is SGHTA and CDR2 FQGNSA. The CDR3 is 12 amino acids. The V end lost 8 bases, the J end lost 7 bases, and 9 bases lay between the germline ends. CDR3 loop: CASRQGNSPLHF. The CDR3 DNA is TGTGCCAGCCGGCAGGGGAATTCACCCCTCCACTTT.

The chain links TRBV6-6 to TRBJ2-3; no definite D call. Looked up from germline, CDR1 is MNHNY and CDR2 is SVGAGI (reference sequence). Trimming took off 5 bases at V and 0 bases at J, with 21 bases between the two ends. This CDR3 contains 18 residues. CDR3 protein: CASSPRWAQAFSTDTQYF. Written as DNA, the CDR3 is TGTGCCAGCAGTCCTCGGTGGGCGCAGGCTTTTAGCACAGATACGCAGTATTTT.

This clone was detected only once. The J gene is TRBJ2-5, the V gene TRBV19; D might be TRBD2 (6 bases). The CDR3 is 16 amino acids. V lost 3 bases, J lost 5 bases, and 19 bases lay in between. Per the germline V gene, CDR1 is LNHDA and CDR2 is SQIVND (reference sequence). CDR3 residues: CASSMGDGRFKETQYF. As DNA, the CDR3 is TGTGCCAGTAGTATGGGAGACGGGAGATTCAAGGAGACCCAGTACTTC.

The J gene is TRBJ2-4, the V gene TRBV2, with D unclear. The ends were cut back, 2 bases at V and 0 bases at J, with 14 bases in the middle. Germline loops: CDR1 SNHLY, CDR2 FYNNEI. The CDR3 runs to 17 residues. DNA of the CDR3: TGTGCCAGCAGTGAATTCGCGATCAATATAGCCAAAAACATTCAGTACTTC. Translation gives CASSEFAINIAKNIQYF.

V is TRBV7-6 and J is TRBJ1-1; tentatively, D is TRBD1 (6 bases). Trimming stripped 1 base from V and 4 bases from J, with 13 bases between. This CDR3 spans 15 amino acids. CDR1 SGHVS and CDR2 FNYEAQ come from the germline V gene. For the CDR3, the DNA is TGTGCCAGCAGCTTAGTTCCAGGGGTTGGCACTGAAGCTTTCTTT. This translates into CASSLVPGVGTEAFF.

The sample holds one count of this clone. The CDR3, as DNA: TGTGCCAGCAGTTTCCTTTTAGGGGATTATCAGCCCCAGCATTTT. Translated: CASSFLLGDYQPQHF. This chain joins TRBV28 and TRBJ1-5, with a weak D call TRBD1 (5 bases). Germline V gives CDR1 MDHEN, CDR2 SYDVKM. Trimming cost V 3 bases and J 5 bases, with 14 bases left between them. The CDR3 is 15 amino acids. Full variable domain (outside the CDR3, taken from reference TRBV28 and TRBJ1-5): DVKVTQSSRYLVKRTGEKVFLECVQDMDHENMFWYRQDPGLGLRLIYFSYDVKMKEKGDIPEGYSVSREKKERFSLILESASTNQTSMYLCASSFLLGDYQPQHFGDGTRLSIL.

The chain employs TRBV3-1 (or the pseudogene TRBV3-2) and TRBJ2-2, with 12 bases lining up with TRBD1. Per the germline V gene, CDR1 is LGHDT and CDR2 is YNNKEL (reference sequence). The CDR3 sequence is 17 residues long. The trim removed 1 base at V and 5 bases at J, leaving 5 bases unmatched. CDR3 region: CASSQGDRGRRTGELFF. Here the CDR3 DNA reads TGTGCCAGCAGCCAAGGGGACAGGGGGCGGAGGACCGGGGAGCTGTTTTTT.